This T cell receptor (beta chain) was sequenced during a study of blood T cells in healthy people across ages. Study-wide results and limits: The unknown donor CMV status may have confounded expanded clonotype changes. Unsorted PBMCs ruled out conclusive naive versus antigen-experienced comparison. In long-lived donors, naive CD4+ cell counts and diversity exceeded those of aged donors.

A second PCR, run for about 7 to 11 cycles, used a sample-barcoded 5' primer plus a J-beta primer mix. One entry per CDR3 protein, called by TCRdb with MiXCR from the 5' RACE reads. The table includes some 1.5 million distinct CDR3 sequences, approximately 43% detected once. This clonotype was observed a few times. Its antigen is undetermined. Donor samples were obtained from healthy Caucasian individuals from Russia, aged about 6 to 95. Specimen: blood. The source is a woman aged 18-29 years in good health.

The CDR3 DNA follows: TGCAGTGCTAGGACAGGGGGCCTTAGTAACAATGAGCAGTTCTTC. Residues: CSARTGGLSNNEQFF. The rearrangement links TRBV20-1 to TRBJ2-1; 10 bases align to TRBD1. The CDR3 runs 15 residues. The ends lost 3 bases at V and 5 bases at J; junction bases unmatched: 7. CDR1 is DFQATT and CDR2 is SNEGSKA in the germline V gene (reference sequence).